This entry features one TCR beta chain sequence. Its antigen remains unknown. Profiling relied on immunoSEQ multiplex PCR, and the TCRdb table lists in-frame clones only, not all of them. The table records about 24,000 clones, around 70% of them present only once. J was trimmed by 6 bases and V by 3 bases; bases with no gene match: 0. CDR1 SEHNR and CDR2 FQNEAQ come from the germline V gene (reference sequence). This CDR3 region has 13 residues. The entry originates in a study of vaccination effects on CD4 cells after COVID-19. Antigen-specific CD4+ T cells were expanded (with viral peptide pools) by the ViraFEST assay ahead of sequencing. Cells that had been cultured for roughly 9 days were the source of isolated CD4+ T cells. Participants completed two doses of the BNT162b2 or mRNA-1273 vaccine.

Sequencing used CD4+ T cells from PBMCs cultured with SARS-CoV-2 spike peptides, obtained after COVID-19 vaccination. The sequence was obtained from a human donor who received a COVID-19 vaccine. The rearrangement uses TRBV7-9 and TRBJ1-2, with TRBD1 matching 11 bases. CDR3 DNA: TGTGCCAGCAGCTTGGACAGGGGGCATGGCTACACCTTC. Translating gives CASSLDRGHGYTF.